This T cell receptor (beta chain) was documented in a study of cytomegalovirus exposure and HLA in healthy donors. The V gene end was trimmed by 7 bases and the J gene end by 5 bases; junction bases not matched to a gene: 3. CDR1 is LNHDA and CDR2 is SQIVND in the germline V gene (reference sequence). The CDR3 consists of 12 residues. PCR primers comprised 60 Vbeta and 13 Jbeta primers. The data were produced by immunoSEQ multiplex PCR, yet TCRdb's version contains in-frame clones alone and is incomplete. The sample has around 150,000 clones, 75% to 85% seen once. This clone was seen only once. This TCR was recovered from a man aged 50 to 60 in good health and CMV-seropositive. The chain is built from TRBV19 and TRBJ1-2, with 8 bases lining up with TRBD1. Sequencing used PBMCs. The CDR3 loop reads CASKDRVYGYTF. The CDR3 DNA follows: TGTGCCAGTAAGGACAGGGTTTATGGCTACACCTTC.